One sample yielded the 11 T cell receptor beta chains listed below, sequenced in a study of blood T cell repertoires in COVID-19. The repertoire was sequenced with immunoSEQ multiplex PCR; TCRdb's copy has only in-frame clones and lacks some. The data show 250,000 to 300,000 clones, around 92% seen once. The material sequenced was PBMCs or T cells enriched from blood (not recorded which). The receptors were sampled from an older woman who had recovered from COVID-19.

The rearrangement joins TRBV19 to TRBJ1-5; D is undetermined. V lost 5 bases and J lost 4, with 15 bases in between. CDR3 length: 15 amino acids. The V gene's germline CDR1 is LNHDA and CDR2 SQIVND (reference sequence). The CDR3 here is CASSQSKGGNQPQHF. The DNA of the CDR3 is TGTGCCAGTAGTCAAAGTAAGGGAGGAAATCAGCCCCAGCATTTT.

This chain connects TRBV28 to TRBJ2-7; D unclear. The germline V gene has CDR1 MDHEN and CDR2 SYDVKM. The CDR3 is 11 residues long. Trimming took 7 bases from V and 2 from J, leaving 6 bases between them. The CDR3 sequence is CASTNPYEQYF. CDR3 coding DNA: TGTGCCAGCACTAACCCCTACGAGCAGTACTTC.

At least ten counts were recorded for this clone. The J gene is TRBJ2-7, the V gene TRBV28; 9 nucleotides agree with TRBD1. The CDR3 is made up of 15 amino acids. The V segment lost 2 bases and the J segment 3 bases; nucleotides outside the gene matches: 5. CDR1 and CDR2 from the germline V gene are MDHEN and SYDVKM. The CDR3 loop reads CASSLLGTGIYEQYF. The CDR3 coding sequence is TGTGCCAGCAGTTTACTGGGGACAGGGATCTACGAGCAGTACTTC.

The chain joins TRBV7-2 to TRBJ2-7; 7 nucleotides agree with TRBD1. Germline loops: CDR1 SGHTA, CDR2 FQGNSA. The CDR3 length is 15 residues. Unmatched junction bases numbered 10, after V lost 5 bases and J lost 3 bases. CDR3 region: CASSTRDSSLYEQYF. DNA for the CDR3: TGTGCCAGCAGCACCCGGGACAGCTCACTCTACGAGCAGTACTTC.

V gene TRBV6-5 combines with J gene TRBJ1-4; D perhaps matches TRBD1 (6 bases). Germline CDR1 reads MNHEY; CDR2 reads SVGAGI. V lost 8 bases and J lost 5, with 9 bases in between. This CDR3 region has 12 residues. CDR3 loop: CASGQFNEKLFF. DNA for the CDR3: TGTGCCAGCGGACAGTTCAATGAAAAACTGTTTTTT.

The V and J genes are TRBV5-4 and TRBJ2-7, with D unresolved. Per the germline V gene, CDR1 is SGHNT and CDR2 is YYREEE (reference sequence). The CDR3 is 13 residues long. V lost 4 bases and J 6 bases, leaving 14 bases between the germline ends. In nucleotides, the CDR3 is TGTGCCAGCAGCCCGGCGGAGATGGGCGAGCAGTACTTC. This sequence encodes CASSPAEMGEQYF.

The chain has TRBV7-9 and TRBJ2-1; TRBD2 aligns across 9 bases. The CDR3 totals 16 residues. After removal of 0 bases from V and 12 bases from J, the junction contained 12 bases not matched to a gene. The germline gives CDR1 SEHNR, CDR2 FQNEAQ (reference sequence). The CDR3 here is CASSLARGTSYRPQFF. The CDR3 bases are TGTGCCAGCAGCTTAGCGCGAGGGACTAGCTACCGTCCGCAGTTCTTC.

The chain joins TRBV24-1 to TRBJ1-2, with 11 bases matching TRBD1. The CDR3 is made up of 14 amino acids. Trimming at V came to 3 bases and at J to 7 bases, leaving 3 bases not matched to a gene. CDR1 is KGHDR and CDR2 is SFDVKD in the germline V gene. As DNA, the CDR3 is TGTGCCACCAGTGATGGGACAGGGGGACGTGGCTACACCTTC. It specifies CATSDGTGGRGYTF.

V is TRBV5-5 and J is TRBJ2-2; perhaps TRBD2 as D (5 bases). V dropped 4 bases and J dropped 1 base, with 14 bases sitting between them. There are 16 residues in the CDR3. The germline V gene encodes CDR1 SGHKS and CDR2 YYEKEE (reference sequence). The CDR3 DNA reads TGTGCCAGCAGCCCGGATCCGGGAAGGAACACCGGGGAGCTGTTTTTT. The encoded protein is CASSPDPGRNTGELFF.

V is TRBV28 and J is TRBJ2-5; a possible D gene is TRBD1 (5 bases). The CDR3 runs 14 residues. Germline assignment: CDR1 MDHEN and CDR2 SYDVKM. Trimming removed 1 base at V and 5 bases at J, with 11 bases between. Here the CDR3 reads CASSLSGQGETQYF. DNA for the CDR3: TGTGCCAGCAGTTTATCCGGGCAGGGTGAGACCCAGTACTTC.

The CDR3 nucleotides are TGTGCCAGCAGCGTAGGGCCCGGGGATCAGCCCCAGCATTTT. Protein sequence: CASSVGPGDQPQHF. The J gene is TRBJ1-5, the V gene TRBV9; D is unclear. CDR3 length: 14 residues. Germline V gene sequence: CDR1 SGDLS, CDR2 YYNGEE. Trimming took 0 bases from V and 5 from J, leaving 9 bases between them.